This record covers a single T cell receptor (beta chain). This specimen includes other DNA sequences encoding the same CDR3. Sample treatment: roughly 18 received Ad26.COV2.S at low or high dose, single or two shots; several received placebo; per-sample allocation not given. Sampling was performed 63 days after the first vaccine or placebo injection. The record originates from a study of Ad26.COV2.S vaccination and SARS-CoV-2 variants. Germline values: CDR1 GTSNPN, CDR2 SVGIG (reference sequence). Trimming cost V 5 bases and J 1 base, with 9 bases left between them. CDR3 length: 13 residues. Profiled with immunoSEQ multiplex PCR; TCRdb holds only in-frame clones, not every one. The sample carries hundreds of thousands of clones, approximately 92% recorded once.

The receptor was isolated from a person aged 18-60 years who received the Ad26.COV2.S COVID-19 vaccine or a placebo. The material sequenced was peripheral blood, taken in a trial of Ad26.COV2.S vaccine versus placebo. The chain joins TRBV30 to TRBJ1-5; D might be TRBD1 (6 bases). The DNA for the CDR3 is TGTGCCTGGTCAGGGGACAGCAATCAGCCCCAGCATTTT. It is translated as CAWSGDSNQPQHF.